A selection of T cell receptor beta chains follows, all from one sample in a study of CD8 T cells in ankylosing spondylitis. TCRdb redid the calling of the 5' RACE reads with MiXCR, one entry per CDR3 protein. The sample has roughly 180,000 distinct CDR3 sequences; 8.5% to 10% are singletons. Sequenced sample: blood, either unsorted or a sorted T cell fraction (not recorded which). The receptors derive from a female donor with ankylosing spondylitis or in good health (not recorded which). Each CDR3 is given with its conserved first and last residue. Fields, in order: D gene, V gene, clone size, J gene, CDR3 protein, CDR3 DNA. A D gene is named only where the DNA matches it firmly. Clone size is not always given. Where it is, it says once, few, many or a class for expanded clones.

d_call: .
v_call: TRBV25-1
clone_size: .
j_call: TRBJ2-1
cdr3_aa: CASSEYLAPYNEQFF
cdr3_nt: TGTGCCAGCAGTGAATATCTAGCCCCCTACAATGAGCAGTTCTTC

d_call: .
v_call: TRBV25-1
clone_size: .
j_call: TRBJ2-1
cdr3_aa: CASSELDEQFF
cdr3_nt: TGTGCCAGCAGTGAATTAGATGAGCAGTTCTTC

d_call: .
v_call: TRBV19
clone_size: .
j_call: TRBJ1-2
cdr3_aa: CASSKRTAFGYTF
cdr3_nt: TGTGCCAGTAGTAAACGGACCGCCTTTGGCTACACCTTC

d_call: TRBD1
v_call: TRBV9
clone_size: .
j_call: TRBJ1-1
cdr3_aa: CASSVGDRGEAFF
cdr3_nt: TGTGCCAGCAGCGTAGGGGACAGGGGAGAAGCTTTCTTT

d_call: .
v_call: TRBV13
clone_size: .
j_call: TRBJ2-3
cdr3_aa: CASSWGNPMADTQYF
cdr3_nt: TGTGCCAGCAGCTGGGGGAACCCCATGGCAGATACGCAGTATTTT

d_call: TRBD1
v_call: TRBV12-3/TRBV12-4
clone_size: many
j_call: TRBJ2-2
cdr3_aa: CASSPRTGMSGELFF
cdr3_nt: TGTGCCAGCAGTCCGAGGACAGGGATGAGCGGGGAGCTGTTTTTT

d_call: .
v_call: TRBV20-1
clone_size: .
j_call: TRBJ1-2
cdr3_aa: CSAQTGAGYTF
cdr3_nt: TGCAGTGCTCAAACCGGGGCTGGCTACACCTTC

d_call: TRBD2
v_call: TRBV9
clone_size: .
j_call: TRBJ2-2
cdr3_aa: CASSPPGGTGELFF
cdr3_nt: TGTGCCAGCAGCCCCCCGGGGGGCACCGGGGAGCTGTTTTTT

d_call: TRBD1
v_call: TRBV28
clone_size: few
j_call: TRBJ1-6
cdr3_aa: CASSLTGRNNSPLHF
cdr3_nt: TGTGCCAGCAGTTTGACAGGGAGAAATAATTCACCCCTCCACTTT

d_call: TRBD2
v_call: TRBV7-6
clone_size: few
j_call: TRBJ2-2
cdr3_aa: CASSLGSGSAGELFF
cdr3_nt: TGTGCCAGCAGCTTGGGTAGCGGGAGCGCCGGGGAGCTGTTTTTT

d_call: .
v_call: TRBV27
clone_size: .
j_call: TRBJ2-5
cdr3_aa: CASSLSALPGETQYF
cdr3_nt: TGTGCCAGCAGTTTATCGGCACTTCCAGGGGAGACCCAGTACTTC

d_call: .
v_call: TRBV2
clone_size: many
j_call: TRBJ1-5
cdr3_aa: CASSSPGPNQPQHF
cdr3_nt: TGTGCCAGCAGTTCACCGGGACCGAATCAGCCCCAGCATTTT

d_call: .
v_call: TRBV9
clone_size: .
j_call: TRBJ1-4
cdr3_aa: CASSVGWRDEKLFF
cdr3_nt: TGTGCCAGCAGCGTCGGGTGGCGGGATGAAAAACTGTTTTTT

d_call: .
v_call: TRBV12-3/TRBV12-4
clone_size: medium-sized
j_call: TRBJ2-3
cdr3_aa: CASKLTASERDTQYF
cdr3_nt: TGTGCCAGCAAACTAACAGCTTCCGAGAGGGATACGCAGTATTTT

d_call: .
v_call: TRBV12-3/TRBV12-4
clone_size: many
j_call: TRBJ2-3
cdr3_aa: CASSFRGDTQYF
cdr3_nt: TGTGCCAGCAGTTTTCGAGGTGATACGCAGTATTTT

d_call: .
v_call: TRBV27
clone_size: few
j_call: TRBJ1-1
cdr3_aa: CASSPGPFEAFF
cdr3_nt: TGTGCCAGCAGTCCCGGACCCTTTGAAGCTTTCTTT

d_call: .
v_call: TRBV27
clone_size: many
j_call: TRBJ2-7
cdr3_aa: CASGRTVYEQYF
cdr3_nt: TGTGCCAGCGGCAGGACAGTCTACGAGCAGTACTTC

d_call: .
v_call: TRBV5-6
clone_size: .
j_call: TRBJ1-5
cdr3_aa: CASSSLGGRGNQPQHF
cdr3_nt: TGTGCCAGCAGCTCGCTCGGGGGCAGGGGAAATCAGCCCCAGCATTTT

d_call: .
v_call: TRBV6-2/TRBV6-3
clone_size: few
j_call: TRBJ2-1
cdr3_aa: CASSPLADEYNEQFF
cdr3_nt: TGTGCCAGCAGTCCCCTGGCGGACGAATACAATGAGCAGTTCTTC

d_call: .
v_call: TRBV29-1
clone_size: few
j_call: TRBJ1-1
cdr3_aa: CSVEDMHWTEAFF
cdr3_nt: TGCAGCGTTGAAGATATGCATTGGACTGAAGCTTTCTTT

d_call: TRBD1
v_call: TRBV12-3/TRBV12-4
clone_size: few
j_call: TRBJ2-7
cdr3_aa: CASRPDPGTGSYEQYF
cdr3_nt: TGTGCCAGCAGACCTGACCCGGGGACAGGTTCTTACGAGCAGTACTTC